This TCR beta chain was retrieved from a study of T-cell reconstitution after alpha-beta-depleted transplantation in children. It was with unique molecular identifiers that the TCRbeta library was prepared. TCRdb reanalysed the PCR reads using MiXCR and keeps one entry per CDR3 protein. The repertoire has 500,000 to 600,000 distinct CDR3 sequences, around a third of them found once; the top ten carry 2.4%. This CDR3 spans 16 amino acids. Unmatched junction bases numbered 7, after V lost 6 bases and J lost 2 bases. The germline CDR1 and CDR2 sequences are DFQATT and SNEGSKA (reference sequence). The J gene is TRBJ2-6, the V gene TRBV20-1, with 10 nucleotides matching TRBD1. Source: PBMCs from the stem cell graft donor, taken from the stem cell graft. The clonotype originates from a human donor who donated a stem cell graft to a child with aplastic anemia. In DNA, the CDR3 is TGCAGTGCCCCTCGACAGGGGGCGACTGGGGCCAACGTCCTGACTTTC. Translating it yields CSAPRQGATGANVLTF.